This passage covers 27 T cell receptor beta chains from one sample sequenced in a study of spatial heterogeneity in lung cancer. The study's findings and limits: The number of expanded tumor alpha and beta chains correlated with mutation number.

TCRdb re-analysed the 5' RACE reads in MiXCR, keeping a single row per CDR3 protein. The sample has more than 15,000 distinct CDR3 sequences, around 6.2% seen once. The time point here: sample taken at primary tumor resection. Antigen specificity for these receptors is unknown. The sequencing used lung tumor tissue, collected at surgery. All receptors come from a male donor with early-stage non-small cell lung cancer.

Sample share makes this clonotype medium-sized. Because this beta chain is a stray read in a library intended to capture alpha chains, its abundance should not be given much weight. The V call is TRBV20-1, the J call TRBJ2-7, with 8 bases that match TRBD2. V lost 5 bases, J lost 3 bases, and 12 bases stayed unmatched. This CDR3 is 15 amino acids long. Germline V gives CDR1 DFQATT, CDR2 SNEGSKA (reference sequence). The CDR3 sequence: CSAPIWAGGNYEQYF. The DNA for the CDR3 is TGCAGTGCTCCGATTTGGGCGGGGGGTAACTACGAGCAGTACTTC.

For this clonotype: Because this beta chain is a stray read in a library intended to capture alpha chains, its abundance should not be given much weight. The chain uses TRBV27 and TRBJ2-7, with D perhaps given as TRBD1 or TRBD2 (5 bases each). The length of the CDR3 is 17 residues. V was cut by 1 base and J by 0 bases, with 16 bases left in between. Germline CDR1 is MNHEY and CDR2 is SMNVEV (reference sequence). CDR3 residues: CASSLWGLSGSSYEQYF. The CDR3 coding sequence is TGTGCCAGCAGTTTATGGGGCCTCTCGGGGAGCTCCTACGAGCAGTACTTC.

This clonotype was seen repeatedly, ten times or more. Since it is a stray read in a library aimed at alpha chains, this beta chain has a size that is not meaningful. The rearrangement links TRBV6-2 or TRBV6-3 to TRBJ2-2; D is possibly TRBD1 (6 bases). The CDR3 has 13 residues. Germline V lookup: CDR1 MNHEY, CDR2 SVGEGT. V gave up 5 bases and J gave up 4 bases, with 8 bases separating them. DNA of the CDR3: TGTGCCAGCAGTGCAGGGGTCACCGGGGAGCTGTTTTTT. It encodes CASSAGVTGELFF.

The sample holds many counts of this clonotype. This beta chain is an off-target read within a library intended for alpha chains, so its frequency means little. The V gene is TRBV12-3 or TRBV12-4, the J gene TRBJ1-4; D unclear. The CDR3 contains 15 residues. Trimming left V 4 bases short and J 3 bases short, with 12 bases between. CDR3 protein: CASSSSVASNEKLFF. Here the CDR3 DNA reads TGTGCCAGCAGTTCCTCAGTAGCGTCTAATGAAAAACTGTTTTTT.

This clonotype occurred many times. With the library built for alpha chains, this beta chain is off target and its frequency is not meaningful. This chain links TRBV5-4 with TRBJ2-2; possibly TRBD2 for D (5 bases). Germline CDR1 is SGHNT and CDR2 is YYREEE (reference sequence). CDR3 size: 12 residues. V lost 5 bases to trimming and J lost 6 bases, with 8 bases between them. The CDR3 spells CASSPGSGELFF. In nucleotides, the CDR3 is TGTGCCAGCAGTCCGGGGTCCGGGGAGCTGTTTTTT.

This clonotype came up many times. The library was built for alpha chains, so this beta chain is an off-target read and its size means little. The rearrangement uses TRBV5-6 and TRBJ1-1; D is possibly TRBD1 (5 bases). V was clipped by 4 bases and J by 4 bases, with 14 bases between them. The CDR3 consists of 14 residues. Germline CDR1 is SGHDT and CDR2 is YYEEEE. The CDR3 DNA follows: TGTGCCAGCAGCGGGGGTGGGCGTATCACTGAAGCTTTCTTT. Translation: CASSGGGRITEAFF.

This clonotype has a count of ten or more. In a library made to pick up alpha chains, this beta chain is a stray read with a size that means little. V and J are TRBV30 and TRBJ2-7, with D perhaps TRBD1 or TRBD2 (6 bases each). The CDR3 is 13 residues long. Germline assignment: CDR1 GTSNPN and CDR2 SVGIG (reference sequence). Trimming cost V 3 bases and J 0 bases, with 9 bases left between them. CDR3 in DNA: TGTGCCTGGAGCGGGGGCAGCTCCTACGAGCAGTACTTC. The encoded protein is CAWSGGSSYEQYF.

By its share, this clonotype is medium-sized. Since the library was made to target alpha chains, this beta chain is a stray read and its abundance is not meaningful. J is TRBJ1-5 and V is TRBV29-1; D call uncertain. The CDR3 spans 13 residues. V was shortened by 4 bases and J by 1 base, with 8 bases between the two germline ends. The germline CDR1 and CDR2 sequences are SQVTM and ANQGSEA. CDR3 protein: CSVGARSNQPQHF. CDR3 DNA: TGCAGCGTTGGAGCCAGGAGCAATCAGCCCCAGCATTTT.

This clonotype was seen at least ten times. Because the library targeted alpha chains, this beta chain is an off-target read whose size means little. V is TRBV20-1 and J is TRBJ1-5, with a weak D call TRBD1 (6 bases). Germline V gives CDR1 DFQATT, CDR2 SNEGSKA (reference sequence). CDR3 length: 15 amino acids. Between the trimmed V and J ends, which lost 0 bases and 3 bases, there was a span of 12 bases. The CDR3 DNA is TGCAGTGCTAGAGAAACAGGGAGGGTCAATCAGCCCCAGCATTTT. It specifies CSARETGRVNQPQHF.

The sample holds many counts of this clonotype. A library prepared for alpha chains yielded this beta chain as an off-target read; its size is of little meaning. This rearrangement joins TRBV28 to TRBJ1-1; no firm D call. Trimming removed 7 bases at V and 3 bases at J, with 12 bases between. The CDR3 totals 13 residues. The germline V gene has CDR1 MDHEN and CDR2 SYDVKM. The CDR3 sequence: CASTPLRDTEAFF. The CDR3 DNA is TGTGCCAGCACTCCCTTAAGGGACACTGAAGCTTTCTTT.

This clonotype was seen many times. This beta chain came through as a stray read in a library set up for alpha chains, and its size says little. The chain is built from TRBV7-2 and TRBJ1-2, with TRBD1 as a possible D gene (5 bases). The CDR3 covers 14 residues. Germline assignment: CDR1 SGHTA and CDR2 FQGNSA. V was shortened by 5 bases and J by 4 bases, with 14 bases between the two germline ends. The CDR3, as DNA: TGTGCCAGCAGCGGGCGGGGCAGGGCCTATGGCTACACCTTC. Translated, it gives CASSGRGRAYGYTF.

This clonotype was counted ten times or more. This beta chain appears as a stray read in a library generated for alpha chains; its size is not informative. The CDR3 spells CAIKTGAYEQYF. The CDR3 DNA follows: TGTGCCATCAAGACAGGGGCCTACGAGCAGTACTTC. V and J are TRBV10-3 and TRBJ2-7, with 8 bases that match TRBD1. The CDR3 extends over 12 amino acids. Germline loops: CDR1 ENHRY, CDR2 SYGVKD. The V segment lost 7 bases and the J segment 2 bases; nucleotides outside the gene matches: 1.

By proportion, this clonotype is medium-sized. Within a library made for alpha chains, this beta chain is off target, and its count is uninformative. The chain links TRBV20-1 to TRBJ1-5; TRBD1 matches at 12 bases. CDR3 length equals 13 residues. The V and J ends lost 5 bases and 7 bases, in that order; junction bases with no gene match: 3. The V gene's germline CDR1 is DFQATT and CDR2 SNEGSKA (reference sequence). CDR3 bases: TGCAGTGCTGGGACAGGGGGCAGCCAGCCCCAGCATTTT. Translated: CSAGTGGSQPQHF.

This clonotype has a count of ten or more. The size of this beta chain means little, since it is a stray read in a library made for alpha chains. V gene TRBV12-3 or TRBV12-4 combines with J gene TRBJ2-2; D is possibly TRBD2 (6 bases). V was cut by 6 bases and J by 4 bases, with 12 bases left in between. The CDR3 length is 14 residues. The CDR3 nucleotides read TGTGCCAGCAGACTGGGGGGTTCCACCGGGGAGCTGTTTTTT. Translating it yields CASRLGGSTGELFF.

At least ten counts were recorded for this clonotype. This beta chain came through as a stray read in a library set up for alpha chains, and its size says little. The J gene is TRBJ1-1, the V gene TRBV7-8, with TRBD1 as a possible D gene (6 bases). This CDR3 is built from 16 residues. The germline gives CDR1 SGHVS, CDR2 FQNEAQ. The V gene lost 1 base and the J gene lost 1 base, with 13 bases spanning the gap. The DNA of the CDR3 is TGTGCCAGCAGCTTAGTAGGGGGACGCTGGAACACTGAAGCTTTCTTT. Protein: CASSLVGGRWNTEAFF.

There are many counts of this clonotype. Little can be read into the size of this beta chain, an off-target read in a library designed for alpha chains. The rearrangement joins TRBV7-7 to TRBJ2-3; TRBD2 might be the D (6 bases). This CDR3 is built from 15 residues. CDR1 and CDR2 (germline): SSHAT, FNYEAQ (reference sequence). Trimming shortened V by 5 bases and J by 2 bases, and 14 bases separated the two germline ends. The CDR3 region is CASSPFSGTTDTQYF. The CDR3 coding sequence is TGTGCCAGCAGCCCCTTTAGCGGCACCACAGATACGCAGTATTTT.

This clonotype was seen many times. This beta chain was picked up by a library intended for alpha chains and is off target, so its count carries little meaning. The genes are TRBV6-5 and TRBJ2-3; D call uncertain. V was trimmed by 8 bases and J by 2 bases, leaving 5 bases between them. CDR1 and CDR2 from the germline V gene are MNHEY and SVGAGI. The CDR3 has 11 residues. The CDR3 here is CASGYTDTQYF. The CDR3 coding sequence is TGTGCCAGCGGGTACACAGATACGCAGTATTTT.

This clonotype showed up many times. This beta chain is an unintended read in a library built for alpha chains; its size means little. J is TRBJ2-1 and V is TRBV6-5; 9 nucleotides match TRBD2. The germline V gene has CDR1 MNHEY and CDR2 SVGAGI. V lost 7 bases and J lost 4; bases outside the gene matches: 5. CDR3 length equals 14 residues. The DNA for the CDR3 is TGTGCCAGCAACATTGCGGGGGGGTACAATGAGCAGTTCTTC. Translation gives CASNIAGGYNEQFF.

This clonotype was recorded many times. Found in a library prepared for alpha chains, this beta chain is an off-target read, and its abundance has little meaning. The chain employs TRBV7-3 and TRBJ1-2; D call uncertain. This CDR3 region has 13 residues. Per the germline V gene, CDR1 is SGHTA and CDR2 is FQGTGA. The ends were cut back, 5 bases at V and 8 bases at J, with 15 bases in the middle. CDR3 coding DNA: TGTGCCAGCAGCCCTGGGCCCGATTGGGGCTACACCTTC. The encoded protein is CASSPGPDWGYTF. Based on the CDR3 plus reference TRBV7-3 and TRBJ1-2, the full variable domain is GAGVSQTPSNKVTEKGKYVELRCDPISGHTALYWYRQSLGQGPEFLIYFQGTGAADDSGLPNDRFFAVRPEGSVSTLKIQRTERGDSAVYLCASSPGPDWGYTFGSGTRLTVV.

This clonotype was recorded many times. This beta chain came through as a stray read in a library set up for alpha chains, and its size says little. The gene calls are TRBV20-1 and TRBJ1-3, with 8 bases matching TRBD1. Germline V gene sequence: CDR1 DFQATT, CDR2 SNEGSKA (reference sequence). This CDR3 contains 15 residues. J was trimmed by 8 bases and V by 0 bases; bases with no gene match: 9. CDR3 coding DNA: TGCAGTGCTAGAGATGGACAGGGATCTGGCCACACCATATATTTT. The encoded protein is CSARDGQGSGHTIYF.

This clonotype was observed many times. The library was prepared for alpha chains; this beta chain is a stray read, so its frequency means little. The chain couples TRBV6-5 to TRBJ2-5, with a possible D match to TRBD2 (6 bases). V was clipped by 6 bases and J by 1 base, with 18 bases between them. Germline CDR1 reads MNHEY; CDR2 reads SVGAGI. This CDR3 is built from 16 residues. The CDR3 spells CASSHRGGHLQETQYF. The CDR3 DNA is TGTGCCAGCAGCCACCGGGGAGGACACCTCCAAGAGACCCAGTACTTC.

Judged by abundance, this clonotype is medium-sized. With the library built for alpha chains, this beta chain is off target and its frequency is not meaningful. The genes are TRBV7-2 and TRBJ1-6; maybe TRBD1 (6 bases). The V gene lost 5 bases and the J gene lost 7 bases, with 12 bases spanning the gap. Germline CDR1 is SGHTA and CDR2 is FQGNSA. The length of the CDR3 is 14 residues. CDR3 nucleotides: TGTGCCAGCAGCCCCGGACAGACAAATTCACCCCTCCACTTT. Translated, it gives CASSPGQTNSPLHF.

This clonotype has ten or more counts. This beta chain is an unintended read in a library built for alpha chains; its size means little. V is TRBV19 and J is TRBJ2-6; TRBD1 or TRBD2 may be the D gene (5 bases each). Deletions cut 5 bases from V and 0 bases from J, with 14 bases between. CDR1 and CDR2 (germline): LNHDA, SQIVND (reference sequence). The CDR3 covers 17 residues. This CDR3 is CASSLRGGRSGANVLTF. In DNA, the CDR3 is TGTGCCAGTAGTCTCCGTGGGGGACGCTCTGGGGCCAACGTCCTGACTTTC.

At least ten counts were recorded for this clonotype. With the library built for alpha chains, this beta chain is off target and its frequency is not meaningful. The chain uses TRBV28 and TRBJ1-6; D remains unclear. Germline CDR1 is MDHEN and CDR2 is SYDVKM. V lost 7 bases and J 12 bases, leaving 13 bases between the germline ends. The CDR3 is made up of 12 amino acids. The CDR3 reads CASTTQRGPLHF. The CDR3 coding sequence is TGTGCCAGCACCACTCAAAGAGGACCCCTCCACTTT.

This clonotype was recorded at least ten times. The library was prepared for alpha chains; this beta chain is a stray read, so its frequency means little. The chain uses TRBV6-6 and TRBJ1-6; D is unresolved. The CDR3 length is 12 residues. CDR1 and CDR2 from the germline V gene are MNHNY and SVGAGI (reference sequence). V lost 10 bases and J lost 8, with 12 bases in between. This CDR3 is CAISEADSPLHF. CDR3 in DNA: TGTGCCATTTCGGAAGCTGATTCACCCCTCCACTTT.

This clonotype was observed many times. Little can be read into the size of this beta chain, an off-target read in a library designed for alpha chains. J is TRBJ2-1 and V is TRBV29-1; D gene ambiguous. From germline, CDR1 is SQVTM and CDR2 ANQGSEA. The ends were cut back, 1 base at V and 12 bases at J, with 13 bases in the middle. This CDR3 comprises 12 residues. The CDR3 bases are TGCAGCGTTGAAGCTACGAGGCGCGGGCAGTTCTTC. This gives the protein CSVEATRRGQFF.

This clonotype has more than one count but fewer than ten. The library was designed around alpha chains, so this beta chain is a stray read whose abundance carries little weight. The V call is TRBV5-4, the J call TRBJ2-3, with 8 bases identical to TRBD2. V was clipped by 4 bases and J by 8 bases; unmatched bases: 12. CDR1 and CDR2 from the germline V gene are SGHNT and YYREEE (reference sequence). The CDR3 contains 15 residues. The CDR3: CASSLDSSGAGTQYF. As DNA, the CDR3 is TGTGCCAGCAGCCTTGATAGTAGCGGGGCAGGTACGCAGTATTTT.